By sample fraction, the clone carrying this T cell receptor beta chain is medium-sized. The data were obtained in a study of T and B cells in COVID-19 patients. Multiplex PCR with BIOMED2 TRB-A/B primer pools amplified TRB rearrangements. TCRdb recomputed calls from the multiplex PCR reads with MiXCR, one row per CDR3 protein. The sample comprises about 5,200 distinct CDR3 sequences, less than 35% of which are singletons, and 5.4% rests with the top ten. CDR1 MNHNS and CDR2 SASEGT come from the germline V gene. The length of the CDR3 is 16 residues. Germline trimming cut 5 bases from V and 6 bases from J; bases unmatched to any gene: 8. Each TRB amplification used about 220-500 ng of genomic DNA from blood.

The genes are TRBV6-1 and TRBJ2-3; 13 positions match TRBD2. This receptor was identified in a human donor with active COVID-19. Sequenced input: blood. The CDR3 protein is CASSLAGLAGVDTQYF. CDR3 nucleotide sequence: TGTGCCAGCAGTCTAGCCGGACTAGCGGGAGTGGATACGCAGTATTTT.